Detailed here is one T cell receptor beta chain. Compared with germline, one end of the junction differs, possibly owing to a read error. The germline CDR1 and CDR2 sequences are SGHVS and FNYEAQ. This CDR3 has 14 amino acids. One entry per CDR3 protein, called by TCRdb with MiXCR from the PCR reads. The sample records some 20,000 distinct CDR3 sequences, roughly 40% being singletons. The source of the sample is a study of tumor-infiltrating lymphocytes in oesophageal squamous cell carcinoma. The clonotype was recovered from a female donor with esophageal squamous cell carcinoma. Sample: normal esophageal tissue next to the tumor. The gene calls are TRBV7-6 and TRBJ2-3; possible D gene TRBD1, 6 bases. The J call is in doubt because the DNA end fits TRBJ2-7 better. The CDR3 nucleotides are TGTGCCAGCAGCTCGGACAGAATCTCCTTCGAGCAGTACTTC. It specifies CASSSDRISFEQYF.